These T cell receptor beta chains were read from a single sample in a study of blood T cell repertoires in COVID-19. Assay: immunoSEQ multiplex PCR; the TCRdb copy retains only in-frame clones and omits some. This sample has about 240,000 clones, with roughly 86% found just once. Sequencing was done on a sample of PBMCs or T cells enriched from blood (not recorded which). The source is a woman aged 40 to 50 with acute COVID-19. Each CDR3 is given with its conserved first and last residue. A D gene is named only where the DNA matches it firmly. The size field is filled for only some rows; it gives once, few, many or a size class.

j_call | v_call | clone_size | d_call | cdr3_nt | cdr3_aa
TRBJ2-5 | TRBV2 | - | - | TGTGCCAGCACCGGGGAACAAGAGACCCAGTACTTC | CASTGEQETQYF
TRBJ2-3 | TRBV12-3/TRBV12-4 | - | TRBD1 | TGTGCCAGCAGGACACAGGGGTATACGCAGTATTTT | CASRTQGYTQYF
TRBJ1-1 | TRBV5-1 | - | TRBD1 | TGCGCCAGCAGCTTGGAGGGGGCTGAGACTGAAGCTTTCTTT | CASSLEGAETEAFF
TRBJ2-7 | TRBV6-1 | - | - | TGTGCCAGCAGTGATCCGACAGTCTCTTACGAGCAGTACTTC | CASSDPTVSYEQYF
TRBJ2-3 | TRBV6-1 | - | TRBD1 | TGTGCCAGCAGTGATCCCGAGACAGGGGGATTTGTCGGCACAGATACGCAGTATTTT | CASSDPETGGFVGTDTQYF
TRBJ1-5 | TRBV27 | - | - | TGTGCCAGCAGGGACTCCTCAATCAGTCAGCCCCAGCATTTT | CASRDSSISQPQHF
TRBJ1-2 | TRBV5-6 | - | TRBD1 | TGTGCCAGCAGCCTCACGGACAGGGGGCGTATATATGGCTACACCTTC | CASSLTDRGRIYGYTF
TRBJ1-2 | TRBV7-9 | - | - | TGTGCCAGCAGTCGCAGGGAGGACTATGGCTACACCTTC | CASSRREDYGYTF
TRBJ1-4 | TRBV5-4 | - | TRBD1 | TGTGCCAGCAGCTTGGTTACAGGGGCGGATGAAAAACTGTTTTTT | CASSLVTGADEKLFF
TRBJ1-2 | TRBV27 | - | TRBD1 | TGTGCCAGCAGCCCCGGACAGGCCTTAGCTAACTATGGCTACACCTTC | CASSPGQALANYGYTF
TRBJ1-2 | TRBV11-1 | - | - | TGTGCCAGCACCAACCGGGGAGGCAGCTTCTATGGCTACACCTTC | CASTNRGGSFYGYTF
TRBJ2-1 | TRBV5-4 | - | TRBD2 | TGTGCCAGCAGCCCCCTGTTGAGGCGGGAGGGGGGGGCGGAGCAGTTCTTC | CASSPLLRREGGAEQFF
TRBJ2-7 | TRBV12-3/TRBV12-4 | - | - | TGTGCCAGCAGTTTGGAGCTCTCCTACGAGCAGTACTTC | CASSLELSYEQYF
TRBJ1-2 | TRBV10-2 | - | - | TGCGCCAGCAGTGACTGGGCCGAGTTAGCTAACTATGGCTACACCTTC | CASSDWAELANYGYTF
TRBJ2-5 | TRBV7-9 | - | TRBD1 | TGTGCCAGCAGCGCCGACAGGGGGCGCATGGAGACCCAGTACTTC | CASSADRGRMETQYF
TRBJ2-1 | TRBV19 | - | TRBD2 | TGTGCCAGTAGACTAGCGGGAGGCCTTGGGGAGCAGTTCTTC | CASRLAGGLGEQFF
TRBJ2-2 | TRBV6-2/TRBV6-3 | - | - | TGTGCCAGCAGTTACGGGCCCGGGGAGCTGTTTTTT | CASSYGPGELFF
TRBJ1-6 | TRBV7-9 | - | - | TGTGCCAGCAGCTTAAACCCCCCAGGGGCAGGGTCACCCCTCCACTTT | CASSLNPPGAGSPLHF
TRBJ2-7 | TRBV5-1 | - | - | TGCGCCAGCAGCCCCGACACGAGAGTAGCCTACGAGCAGTACTTC | CASSPDTRVAYEQYF
TRBJ1-3 | TRBV7-9 | - | TRBD1 | TGTGCCAGCAGCCCAGGACAGGTTGGCGACACCATATATTTT | CASSPGQVGDTIYF
TRBJ1-5 | TRBV9 | - | - | TGTGCCAGCAGCCCCTCCCCTAGCAATCAGCCCCAGCATTTT | CASSPSPSNQPQHF
TRBJ2-1 | TRBV18 | - | - | TGTGCCAGCTCAGTTTCTTCCTCCTACAATGAGCAGTTCTTC | CASSVSSSYNEQFF
TRBJ1-2 | TRBV5-6 | - | - | TGTGCCAGCAGCTTGGTGGGAGCAGGCCACTATGGCTACACCTTC | CASSLVGAGHYGYTF
TRBJ2-2 | TRBV19 | - | - | TGTGCCAGTAGTTCTCGAGACACCGGGGAGCTGTTTTTT | CASSSRDTGELFF
TRBJ2-1 | TRBV20-1 | many | - | TGCAGTGCTAAGCGGAAAACGGAGCAGTTCTTC | CSAKRKTEQFF
TRBJ2-1 | TRBV19 | - | - | TGTGCCAGTAGTATAGCTTGGACAGATCATGAGCAGTTCTTC | CASSIAWTDHEQFF
TRBJ2-6 | TRBV19 | - | TRBD1 | TGTGCCAGTAGACTCCGGGACAGGGCTCCTGGGGCCAACGTCCTGACTTTC | CASRLRDRAPGANVLTF
TRBJ2-1 | TRBV5-1 | many | - | TGCGCCAGCAGCCCGGACAGTCAGAGCTCCTACAATGAGCAGTTCTTC | CASSPDSQSSYNEQFF
TRBJ2-1 | TRBV5-1 | - | - | TGCGCCAGCAGCCCGGGTGACAGGCTCTACAATGAGCAGTTCTTC | CASSPGDRLYNEQFF
TRBJ1-6 | TRBV18 | - | - | TGTGCCAGCTCGCCGGCAGGGAGGGATTCACCCCTCCACTTT | CASSPAGRDSPLHF
TRBJ2-1 | TRBV5-1 | few | - | TGCGCCAGCAGCTCACGTTGGGGGGACGAGCAGTTCTTC | CASSSRWGDEQFF
TRBJ2-1 | TRBV7-8 | - | TRBD2 | TGTGCCAGCAGCTTTCGAGCGGGAGAAAGAAGCTCCTACAATGAGCAGTTCTTC | CASSFRAGERSSYNEQFF
TRBJ2-5 | TRBV11-3 | - | - | TGTGCCAGCAGCTTAGAGGGACACAGGCCGGGGGAGACCCAGTACTTC | CASSLEGHRPGETQYF
TRBJ1-1 | TRBV11-1 | - | TRBD1 | TGTGCCAGCAGTAAAACAGGGGAGGACACTGAAGCTTTCTTT | CASSKTGEDTEAFF
TRBJ2-3 | TRBV3-1/TRBV3-2 | - | - | TGTGCCAGCAGCCAAATGACGGACTCAGATACGCAGTATTTT | CASSQMTDSDTQYF
TRBJ2-3 | TRBV10-3 | - | - | TGTGCCATCATGCGGGACCTCACAGATACGCAGTATTTT | CAIMRDLTDTQYF
TRBJ1-5 | TRBV5-5 | - | TRBD1 | TGTGCCAGCAGCTTGGCCATTCCGGGACAGGATCAGCCCCAGCATTTT | CASSLAIPGQDQPQHF
TRBJ2-7 | TRBV5-5 | - | - | TGTGCCAGCAGCTACAGGGATACCTACGAGCAGTACTTC | CASSYRDTYEQYF
TRBJ2-1 | TRBV3-1/TRBV3-2 | - | TRBD2 | TGTGCCAGCAGCCAAGACGCGGGAGGAGGAAATGAGCAGTTCTTC | CASSQDAGGGNEQFF
TRBJ2-3 | TRBV7-2 | - | - | TGTGCCAGCAGCTTAGGCGGCACAGATACGCAGTATTTT | CASSLGGTDTQYF
TRBJ2-2 | TRBV9 | - | - | TGTGCCAGCAGCGGCCTCGGACTGAACACCGGGGAGCTGTTTTTT | CASSGLGLNTGELFF
TRBJ2-1 | TRBV18 | - | - | TGTGCCAGCTCACCAAGATCCGCGGGAAATGAGCAGTTCTTC | CASSPRSAGNEQFF
TRBJ2-2 | TRBV5-1 | - | - | TGCGCCAGCAGGCCCGCCAGGGTGGCCGGGGAGCTGTTTTTT | CASRPARVAGELFF
TRBJ2-7 | TRBV5-6 | - | - | TGTGCCAGCAGCTTAGGGGGAAGGTACGAGCAGTACTTC | CASSLGGRYEQYF
TRBJ2-7 | TRBV6-5 | - | TRBD2 | TGTGCCAGCAGTTACTCGAGCGGGAGGGGTGACGAGCAGTACTTC | CASSYSSGRGDEQYF
TRBJ2-5 | TRBV5-1 | - | - | TGCGCCAGCAGTACCGGAGGGGGCGAGACCCAGTACTTC | CASSTGGGETQYF
TRBJ2-5 | TRBV2 | - | - | TGTGCCAGCGCCAGCCAGGGGGGCATGGAGACCCAGTACTTC | CASASQGGMETQYF
TRBJ2-7 | TRBV5-3 | - | TRBD2 | TGTGCCAGAAACCTGAGGAGGCGGGAGGGCCTGAACTCCCACGAGCAGTACTTC | CARNLRRREGLNSHEQYF
TRBJ2-7 | TRBV7-6 | - | - | TGTGCCAGCAGCGTAGGGGGGGGCCCATACGAGCAGTACTTC | CASSVGGGPYEQYF